The clone carrying this TCR beta chain came up a few times. The antigen is undetermined. This sample is part of a study of early stage breast cancer tumors. Overall study: ER+/PR+/HER2- status applied to about 75% of the 16 invasive breast tumors. Study-wide points: Most shared enriched TCRB sequences were commonly generated ones. In about 90% of the 16 patients, blood comparison separated tumor from normal breast.

This normal breast sample came from a site roughly 1.9-4.5 cm away from the tumor. Losses at the gene ends were 5 bases for V and 4 bases for J; bases not matched to a gene: 11. This CDR3 region has 16 residues. The V gene's germline CDR1 is MGHRA and CDR2 YSYEKL. Sequencing was performed with immunoSEQ multiplex PCR; in TCRdb, only in-frame clones are kept and a portion is missing. Counted here are 5,500 to 6,500 clones, around three quarters occurring once; the ten biggest clones make up around a tenth. The chain employs TRBV4-1 and TRBJ1-2, with 9 bases identical to TRBD1. The sequenced sample consisted of normal breast tissue next to the tumor. This TCR derives from a person between 65 and 79 years old with breast cancer. The CDR3 DNA follows: TGCGCCAGCAGCTTGGCCGGGGACAGGGTTAGCTATGGCTACACCTTC. Its translation: CASSLAGDRVSYGYTF.